Listed below are T cell receptor beta chains from one sample, sequenced in a study of blood T cell repertoires in COVID-19. Assay used: immunoSEQ multiplex PCR; TCRdb lists only in-frame clones, some missing. The repertoire has hundreds of thousands of clones, 86% of them found once; the top ten carry around 13%. The specimen was peripheral blood. These receptors all come from a woman aged 70 to 79 with COVID-19, enrolled during active disease. Each CDR3 is given with its conserved first and last residue.

J,length,V,CDR3
TRBJ2-2,17,TRBV5-1,CASSHLPPGQGTGELFF
TRBJ1-6,16,TRBV27,CASSLGQGAPNSPLHF
TRBJ1-2,13,TRBV10-3,CAISPGESYGYTF
TRBJ1-2,13,TRBV7-2,CASSPAGARGYTF
TRBJ2-3,16,TRBV5-1,CASSLEGTGGSDTQYF
TRBJ2-5,14,TRBV6-2/TRBV6-3,CASSQRDFQETQYF
TRBJ1-6,13,TRBV6-6,CASRDRDNSPLHF
TRBJ2-7,15,TRBV13,CASSPKDRTANEQYF
TRBJ2-7,15,TRBV11-2,CASSFSESIFYEQYF
TRBJ1-5,15,TRBV7-2,CASSPLTGVNQPQHF
TRBJ1-2,16,TRBV24-1,CATSDLHPGGGYGYTF
TRBJ2-7,15,TRBV12-5,CASGWGRGRVDEQYF
TRBJ1-1,14,TRBV3-1/TRBV3-2,CASSQSGTDHEAFF
TRBJ1-6,15,TRBV7-2,CASSLPTGDNSPLHF
TRBJ2-5,13,TRBV6-6,CASSYFTGETQYF
TRBJ1-1,14,TRBV27,CASSIGGAVTEAFF
TRBJ2-1,15,TRBV18,CASSPSGGADNEQFF
TRBJ2-1,15,TRBV2,CASSGTSGGADEQFF
TRBJ2-5,11,TRBV7-9,CASSGGRLQYF
TRBJ2-3,15,TRBV9,CASSVERGVTDTQYF
TRBJ2-3,14,TRBV3-1/TRBV3-2,CASSQDPGGDTQYF
TRBJ2-7,15,TRBV24-1,CATSDSGTGGFEQYF
TRBJ1-3,16,TRBV27,CASSTSTVSSGNTIYF